The next 26 T cell receptor beta chains were all read from a single sample in a study of cytomegalovirus exposure and HLA in healthy donors. The PCR was carried out with 60 Vbeta primers and 13 Jbeta primers. Only in-frame clones appear in the TCRdb table, and some are missing; sequencing was by immunoSEQ multiplex PCR. The data contain 89,000 or so clones, roughly 80% of them singletons. Sequenced material: PBMCs. Every receptor here comes from a boy aged 5 to 17 in good health and CMV-seronegative.

For the CDR3, the DNA is TGTGCCAGCAGTTTATCTTTTGATCCGGAGCGGTACTATGGCTACACCTTC. Translated, it gives CASSLSFDPERYYGYTF. The rearrangement joins TRBV28 to TRBJ1-2; D is undetermined. V lost 1 base to trimming and J lost 3 bases, with 18 bases between them. The germline V gene encodes CDR1 MDHEN and CDR2 SYDVKM. This CDR3 spans 17 amino acids.

The chain couples TRBV4-2 to TRBJ2-7, with 8 positions matching TRBD2. CDR3 size: 15 residues. Germline V gene sequence: CDR1 LGHNA, CDR2 YNFKEQ. V lost 0 bases and J lost 7; bases outside the gene matches: 8. Here the CDR3 DNA reads TGTGCCAGCAGCCAAGATCCGGGAGGGCCGGGGGAGCAGTACTTC. Protein sequence: CASSQDPGGPGEQYF.

This sequence joins TRBV5-1 and TRBJ2-7; possibly TRBD2 for D (7 bases). Trimming stripped 0 bases from V and 3 bases from J, with 13 bases between. The CDR3 contains 15 residues. CDR1 and CDR2 (germline): SGHRS, YFSETQ. The CDR3 region has the DNA TGCGCCAGCAGCTTGGGGGGGCTAGCGGACTACGAGCAGTACTTC. This codes for CASSLGGLADYEQYF. Drawing the rest from reference TRBV5-1 and TRBJ2-7, the complete variable domain is KAGVTQTPRYLIKTRGQQVTLSCSPISGHRSVSWYQQTPGQGLQFLFEYFSETQRNKGNFPGRFSGRQFSNSRSEMNVSTLELGDSALYLCASSLGGLADYEQYFGPGTRLTVT.

The rearrangement uses TRBV28 and TRBJ2-7; maybe TRBD2 (6 bases). The CDR3 is 13 residues long. Trimming stripped 4 bases from V and 6 bases from J, with 13 bases between. Looked up from germline, CDR1 is MDHEN and CDR2 is SYDVKM. CDR3 in DNA: TGTGCCAGCAGTTCGCGACTAGTAGCCGAGCAGTACTTC. It is translated as CASSSRLVAEQYF.

The CDR3 region has the DNA TGCGCCAGCAGCCCCGTGCTCTGGCGGGCCAGTCAAGAGACCCAGTACTTC. This sequence encodes CASSPVLWRASQETQYF. The rearrangement links TRBV5-1 to TRBJ2-5; weak D call: TRBD2 (5 bases). Germline V gives CDR1 SGHRS, CDR2 YFSETQ. CDR3 length: 17 amino acids. Trimming stripped 4 bases from V and 2 bases from J, with 21 bases between.

The V call is TRBV4-2, the J call TRBJ2-5; 12 nucleotides agree with TRBD2. Germline V lookup: CDR1 LGHNA, CDR2 YNFKEQ. J was trimmed by 5 bases and V by 0 bases; bases with no gene match: 4. The CDR3 runs to 16 residues. The CDR3 is CASSQDPSGGAETQYF. The CDR3 nucleotides read TGTGCCAGCAGCCAAGACCCTAGCGGGGGGGCGGAGACCCAGTACTTC.

This sequence joins TRBV10-3 and TRBJ2-7; D perhaps matches TRBD2 (6 bases). Between the trimmed V and J ends, which lost 0 bases and 0 bases, there was a span of 12 bases. CDR1 is ENHRY and CDR2 is SYGVKD in the germline V gene. The CDR3 extends over 16 amino acids. The CDR3 loop is CAISESAGGFSYEQYF. The CDR3 nucleotides read TGTGCCATCAGTGAGTCTGCAGGAGGGTTCTCCTACGAGCAGTACTTC.

The rearrangement uses TRBV18 and TRBJ1-1; D not resolved. The CDR3 has 15 residues. V dropped 3 bases and J dropped 12 bases, with 23 bases sitting between them. CDR1 and CDR2 (germline): KGHSH, LQKENI. For the CDR3, the DNA is TGTGCCAGCTCACCTAATCCGAATCAAGCATTTATACCTTTCTTT. The encoded protein is CASSPNPNQAFIPFF.

Here the CDR3 reads CASSLVRQGENTIYF. In nucleotides, the CDR3 is TGTGCCAGCAGCTTAGTGCGACAGGGGGAAAACACCATATATTTT. The V and J genes are TRBV7-2 and TRBJ1-3; TRBD1 agrees at 9 bases. CDR3 size: 15 residues. The V gene's germline CDR1 is SGHTA and CDR2 FQGNSA. The junction had 4 bases not matched to a gene; V was cut back by 1 base and J by 6 bases. The complete variable domain, with remaining parts taken from reference TRBV7-2 and TRBJ1-3, reads GAGVSQSPSNKVTEKGKDVELRCDPISGHTALYWYRQSLGQGLEFLIYFQGNSAPDKSGLPSDRFSAERTGGSVSTLTIQRTQQEDSAVYLCASSLVRQGENTIYFGEGSWLTVV.

The CDR3, as DNA: TGTGCCTGGAGCGGGACAGTTTATGGCTACACCTTC. Encoded protein: CAWSGTVYGYTF. The chain combines TRBV30 with TRBJ1-2, with TRBD1 matching 7 bases. The V gene's germline CDR1 is GTSNPN and CDR2 SVGIG (reference sequence). Germline trimming cut 3 bases from V and 5 bases from J; bases unmatched to any gene: 3. This CDR3 contains 12 residues.

This clone showed up just a few times. The chain recombines TRBV10-3 with TRBJ1-6; D call uncertain. Trimming cost V 3 bases and J 7 bases, with 4 bases left between them. The CDR3 is made up of 12 amino acids. Germline V gives CDR1 ENHRY, CDR2 SYGVKD. CDR3 loop: CAISDPNSPLHF. In nucleotides, the CDR3 is TGTGCCATCAGTGACCCAAATTCACCCCTCCACTTT.

V gene TRBV10-3 combines with J gene TRBJ1-1; D ambiguous. This CDR3 has 13 amino acids. CDR1 and CDR2 (germline): ENHRY, SYGVKD. V was trimmed by 7 bases and J by 1 base, leaving 10 bases between them. CDR3 in DNA: TGTGCCATCACAGTTGCCAGGAACACTGAAGCTTTCTTT. Encoded protein: CAITVARNTEAFF.

In DNA, the CDR3 is TGTGCCAGCAGCTTGGCTAGTTCCCCCGATACGCAGTATTTT. Protein: CASSLASSPDTQYF. This chain uses TRBV7-2 with TRBJ2-3; no reliable D call. Germline V gene lookup returns CDR1 SGHTA and CDR2 FQGNSA. V lost 3 bases and J lost 6, with 13 bases in between. The CDR3 totals 14 residues.

The rearrangement joins TRBV7-2 to TRBJ1-2; D ambiguous. V was shortened by 3 bases and J by 5 bases, with 13 bases between the two germline ends. The germline V gene has CDR1 SGHTA and CDR2 FQGNSA. CDR3 size: 14 residues. The CDR3 is CASSLAGLGYGYTF. The DNA for the CDR3 is TGTGCCAGCAGCTTGGCGGGTTTAGGGTATGGCTACACCTTC. Using reference TRBV7-2 and TRBJ1-2 for the parts outside the CDR3, the full variable domain is GAGVSQSPSNKVTEKGKDVELRCDPISGHTALYWYRQSLGQGLEFLIYFQGNSAPDKSGLPSDRFSAERTGGSVSTLTIQRTQQEDSAVYLCASSLAGLGYGYTFGSGTRLTVV.

This clone was counted between two and nine times. This CDR3 reads CASSERDSYNEQFF. Written as DNA, the CDR3 is TGTGCCAGCAGTGAACGGGACTCCTACAATGAGCAGTTCTTC. The gene calls are TRBV6-4 and TRBJ2-1; tentatively, D is TRBD2 (5 bases). Germline-derived CDR1 and CDR2 are MRHNA and SNTAGT. The CDR3 loop spans 14 amino acids. Trimming took 3 bases from V and 0 from J, leaving 6 bases between them.

CDR3 in DNA: TGTGCCAGCAGCTCGGCCCGGGACAGTGGGTATTTCTTT. Translating it yields CASSSARDSGYFF. The V gene is TRBV7-3, the J gene TRBJ1-1; TRBD1 aligns across 7 bases. The germline CDR1 and CDR2 sequences are SGHTA and FQGTGA. The ends lost 4 bases at V and 13 bases at J; junction bases unmatched: 12. The CDR3 sequence is 13 residues long. The full variable domain, its missing parts supplied by reference TRBV7-3 and TRBJ1-1, is GAGVSQTPSNKVTEKGKYVELRCDPISGHTALYWYRQSLGQGPEFLIYFQGTGAADDSGLPNDRFFAVRPEGSVSTLKIQRTERGDSAVYLCASSSARDSGYFFGQGTRLTVV.

The DNA of the CDR3 is TGTGCCAGCAGCTTGGGACAGGGGGACGAGCAGTACTTC. Translated: CASSLGQGDEQYF. The genes are TRBV5-4 and TRBJ2-7; 9 bases are shared with TRBD1. V shed 0 bases and J 5 bases; nucleotides not matched to a gene: 0. The CDR3 length is 13 residues. CDR1 is SGHNT and CDR2 is YYREEE in the germline V gene (reference sequence).

The rearrangement links TRBV14 to TRBJ1-5; 8 nucleotides agree with TRBD1. With V trimmed by 4 bases and J by 4 bases, 6 bases remained unmatched. CDR1 is SGHDN, CDR2 FVKESK, per germline. The CDR3 has 15 amino acids. CDR3 in amino acids: CASSRAGGLNQPQHF. The CDR3 DNA is TGTGCCAGCAGCCGGGCAGGGGGCCTAAATCAGCCCCAGCATTTT.

The chain has TRBV15 and TRBJ1-1; 8 bases are shared with TRBD1. V was pared by 1 base and J by 4 bases, with 5 bases of the junction left unmatched. CDR3 length: 15 amino acids. CDR1 and CDR2 from the germline V gene are LNHNV and YYDKDF (reference sequence). CDR3 bases: TGTGCCACCAGCAGAGGACAGGGGATAGTCACTGAAGCTTTCTTT. It yields the protein CATSRGQGIVTEAFF. Combining the CDR3 with reference TRBV15 and TRBJ1-1 gives the whole variable domain DAMVIQNPRYQVTQFGKPVTLSCSQTLNHNVMYWYQQKSSQAPKLLFHYYDKDFNNEADTPDNFQSRRPNTSFCFLDIRSPGLGDTAMYLCATSRGQGIVTEAFFGQGTRLTVV.

The V and J genes are TRBV27 and TRBJ1-2; the match to TRBD1 covers 12 bases. The CDR3 consists of 18 residues. Germline V gene data show CDR1 as MNHEY and CDR2 as SMNVEV (reference sequence). The ends lost 5 bases at V and 4 bases at J; junction bases unmatched: 14. The CDR3 sequence: CASSTRDRGPHGSYGYTF. As DNA, the CDR3 is TGTGCCAGCAGTACCCGGGACAGGGGGCCCCACGGGTCCTATGGCTACACCTTC.

V gene TRBV30 combines with J gene TRBJ2-7; TRBD2 matches 7 bases. Germline trimming cut 5 bases from V and 0 bases from J; bases unmatched to any gene: 1. The germline V gene encodes CDR1 GTSNPN and CDR2 SVGIG (reference sequence). This CDR3 is 12 amino acids long. The CDR3 DNA reads TGTGCCTGGGGGGGGGACTCCTACGAGCAGTACTTC. It codes for CAWGGDSYEQYF.

The rearrangement joins TRBV15 to TRBJ1-1, with 12 bases aligning to TRBD1. V shed 2 bases and J 7 bases; nucleotides not matched to a gene: 5. The germline V gene encodes CDR1 LNHNV and CDR2 YYDKDF (reference sequence). CDR3 length: 15 residues. The CDR3 coding sequence is TGTGCCACCAGCAGACCGGGACAGGGGGCCGGTGAAGCTTTCTTT. Protein: CATSRPGQGAGEAFF.

The chain recombines TRBV29-1 with TRBJ1-2; D unresolved. V lost 3 bases, J lost 7 bases, and 24 bases lay in between. The CDR3 runs 16 residues. The germline CDR1 and CDR2 sequences are SQVTM and ANQGSEA. CDR3 sequence: CSVEVEEIFVGGGYTF. CDR3 in DNA: TGCAGCGTTGAGGTAGAGGAGATCTTCGTCGGAGGTGGCTACACCTTC.

The rearrangement joins TRBV28 to TRBJ2-1; 7 bases align to TRBD2. Germline CDR1 MDHEN, CDR2 SYDVKM. The CDR3 is 16 amino acids. Germline trimming cut 5 bases from V and 4 bases from J; bases unmatched to any gene: 11. For the CDR3, the DNA is TGTGCCAGCAGTCCCCCGATGCTAGCGGTTTACAATGAGCAGTTCTTC. Amino acid sequence: CASSPPMLAVYNEQFF.

This sequence joins TRBV5-6 and TRBJ2-7; 10 bases fit TRBD2. The length of the CDR3 is 15 residues. Trimming took 1 base from V and 6 from J; bases not matched to a gene: 7. CDR1 is SGHDT and CDR2 is YYEEEE in the germline V gene. The DNA of the CDR3 is TGTGCCAGCAGCTTGTTGTTAGCGGGGGGTTTCGAGCAGTACTTC. This gives the protein CASSLLLAGGFEQYF.

The V gene is TRBV29-1, the J gene TRBJ2-7; 12 nucleotides line up with TRBD2. The CDR3 length is 14 residues. Per germline, CDR1 SQVTM and CDR2 ANQGSEA. V was clipped by 6 bases and J by 6 bases; unmatched bases: 9. Here the CDR3 reads CSVRTSGTSSEQYF. CDR3 DNA sequence: TGCAGCGTAAGGACTAGCGGGACATCCAGCGAGCAGTACTTC.